The rows below give T cell receptor beta chains drawn from one sample of a study of shared clonotypes between healthy human individuals. Assay used: immunoSEQ multiplex PCR; TCRdb lists only in-frame clones, some missing. The sample yields about 2 million clones, over 85% seen once. The source material was naive CD4+ T cells sorted from blood. The receptors originated from a man aged 18 to 30 in good health. Each CDR3 is given with its conserved first and last residue. Fields, in order: J gene, V gene, clone size, D gene, CDR3 length, CDR3 DNA, CDR3 protein. A D gene is named only where the DNA matches it firmly. Clone size, where shown, is once, few, many, or a class for clones that have expanded.

J gene: TRBJ2-7
V gene: TRBV28
clone size: .
D gene: .
CDR3 length: 15
CDR3 DNA: TGTGCCAGCAAGACGCCGGACCCCAGAACCTACGAGCAGTACTTC
CDR3 protein: CASKTPDPRTYEQYF

J gene: TRBJ1-2
V gene: TRBV6-5
clone size: few
D gene: .
CDR3 length: 13
CDR3 DNA: TGTGCCAGCAGCCTCCCGGGCTCCTATGGCTACACCTTC
CDR3 protein: CASSLPGSYGYTF

J gene: TRBJ1-4
V gene: TRBV7-6
clone size: .
D gene: .
CDR3 length: 17
CDR3 DNA: TGTGCCAGCAGCTTAGGGGATTTACGAGCAACTAATGAAAAACTGTTTTTT
CDR3 protein: CASSLGDLRATNEKLFF

J gene: TRBJ1-1
V gene: TRBV6-6
clone size: .
D gene: TRBD1
CDR3 length: 15
CDR3 DNA: TGTGCCAGCAGTCACGGACAGGGAGAGAACACTGAAGCTTTCTTT
CDR3 protein: CASSHGQGENTEAFF

J gene: TRBJ2-3
V gene: TRBV7-9
clone size: .
D gene: .
CDR3 length: 14
CDR3 DNA: TGTGCCAGCAGCTTAGACGGCCTCACAGATACGCAGTATTTT
CDR3 protein: CASSLDGLTDTQYF

J gene: TRBJ2-3
V gene: TRBV11-2
clone size: .
D gene: TRBD2
CDR3 length: 15
CDR3 DNA: TGTGCCAGCAGCGCAGAAGCGGGAGGGCCAGATACGCAGTATTTT
CDR3 protein: CASSAEAGGPDTQYF

J gene: TRBJ2-3
V gene: TRBV9
clone size: .
D gene: TRBD1
CDR3 length: 15
CDR3 DNA: TGTGCCAGCAGCGCCCGGGACAGGGTCCCAGATACGCAGTATTTT
CDR3 protein: CASSARDRVPDTQYF

J gene: TRBJ1-2
V gene: TRBV7-8
clone size: .
D gene: TRBD1
CDR3 length: 15
CDR3 DNA: TGTGCCAGCAGCTTAGTCCGGGACAGAAACTATGGCTACACCTTC
CDR3 protein: CASSLVRDRNYGYTF

J gene: TRBJ2-2
V gene: TRBV4-2
clone size: .
D gene: .
CDR3 length: 14
CDR3 DNA: TGTGCCAGCAGCCAAGTTTCGGAAACCGGGGAGCTGTTTTTT
CDR3 protein: CASSQVSETGELFF

J gene: TRBJ1-5
V gene: TRBV29-1
clone size: once
D gene: .
CDR3 length: 12
CDR3 DNA: TGCAGCGCCGGGACACTTAATCAGCCCCAGCATTTT
CDR3 protein: CSAGTLNQPQHF

J gene: TRBJ2-1
V gene: TRBV2
clone size: .
D gene: .
CDR3 length: 13
CDR3 DNA: TGTGCCAGCAGGAGGGGAGACTACAATGAGCAGTTCTTC
CDR3 protein: CASRRGDYNEQFF

J gene: TRBJ2-7
V gene: TRBV11-2
clone size: .
D gene: TRBD1
CDR3 length: 16
CDR3 DNA: TGTGCCAGCAGCCTGAGGACAGGGGGGGTCAAGAACGAGCAGTACTTC
CDR3 protein: CASSLRTGGVKNEQYF

J gene: TRBJ1-5
V gene: TRBV19
clone size: .
D gene: .
CDR3 length: 11
CDR3 DNA: TGTGCCAGTAGTAGTAGTGGGCCCCAGCATTTT
CDR3 protein: CASSSSGPQHF

J gene: TRBJ1-5
V gene: TRBV6-1
clone size: .
D gene: .
CDR3 length: 14
CDR3 DNA: TGTGCCAGCAGTGAAGCGTCGGGTAGTCAGCCCCAGCATTTT
CDR3 protein: CASSEASGSQPQHF

J gene: TRBJ2-7
V gene: TRBV29-1
clone size: .
D gene: .
CDR3 length: 13
CDR3 DNA: TGCAGCGTTGGGTCGGTCAGGGGCTACGAGCAGTACTTC
CDR3 protein: CSVGSVRGYEQYF

J gene: TRBJ1-6
V gene: TRBV15
clone size: .
D gene: .
CDR3 length: 17
CDR3 DNA: TGTGCCACCAGCAGAACGCTACAGGGTTGGGTGGGTTCACCCCTCCACTTT
CDR3 protein: CATSRTLQGWVGSPLHF

J gene: TRBJ2-6
V gene: TRBV18
clone size: .
D gene: .
CDR3 length: 16
CDR3 DNA: TGTGCCAGCTCACTCCAGGGAAGGGCTGGGGCCAACGTCCTGACTTTC
CDR3 protein: CASSLQGRAGANVLTF

J gene: TRBJ1-1
V gene: TRBV6-1
clone size: .
D gene: .
CDR3 length: 14
CDR3 DNA: TGTGCCAGCAGTGCTACAAGGGGGAACACTGAAGCTTTCTTT
CDR3 protein: CASSATRGNTEAFF

J gene: TRBJ2-1
V gene: TRBV11-2
clone size: .
D gene: TRBD2
CDR3 length: 17
CDR3 DNA: TGTGCCAGCAGCACCCGACCGGGACTACGCTCCTACAATGAGCAGTTCTTC
CDR3 protein: CASSTRPGLRSYNEQFF

J gene: TRBJ2-7
V gene: TRBV2
clone size: .
D gene: .
CDR3 length: 15
CDR3 DNA: TGTGCCAGCAGTGAAGAGACTCTTCCCAGCTACGAGCAGTACTTC
CDR3 protein: CASSEETLPSYEQYF

J gene: TRBJ2-7
V gene: TRBV7-2
clone size: .
D gene: TRBD1
CDR3 length: 14
CDR3 DNA: TGTGCCAGCAATTATGGGACAGGGACCTACGAGCAGTACTTC
CDR3 protein: CASNYGTGTYEQYF

J gene: TRBJ1-1
V gene: TRBV5-1
clone size: .
D gene: .
CDR3 length: 14
CDR3 DNA: TGCGCCAGCACACTAACCTCAGGGGTTCTTGAAGCTTTCTTT
CDR3 protein: CASTLTSGVLEAFF

J gene: TRBJ2-3
V gene: TRBV9
clone size: .
D gene: .
CDR3 length: 14
CDR3 DNA: TGTGCCAGCAGCGGAACCCAGGGACCAGATACGCAGTATTTT
CDR3 protein: CASSGTQGPDTQYF

J gene: TRBJ1-1
V gene: TRBV18
clone size: once
D gene: TRBD1
CDR3 length: 14
CDR3 DNA: TGTGCCAGCTCACCTCCAGGGGGGGCCTCTGAAGCTTTCTTT
CDR3 protein: CASSPPGGASEAFF

J gene: TRBJ1-2
V gene: TRBV7-2
clone size: .
D gene: TRBD1
CDR3 length: 15
CDR3 DNA: TGTGCCAGCAGCCCAGGACGACCTGACAGGGTCGGCTACACCTTC
CDR3 protein: CASSPGRPDRVGYTF

J gene: TRBJ2-7
V gene: TRBV6-1
clone size: .
D gene: .
CDR3 length: 11
CDR3 DNA: TGTGCCAGCAGGACCCGGGAAAGGCAGTACTTC
CDR3 protein: CASRTRERQYF

J gene: TRBJ1-5
V gene: TRBV6-6
clone size: .
D gene: .
CDR3 length: 15
CDR3 DNA: TGTGCCATCAGTGAGTCGTTTGGGGGGAGCCAGCCCCAGCATTTT
CDR3 protein: CAISESFGGSQPQHF

J gene: TRBJ1-5
V gene: TRBV30
clone size: .
D gene: .
CDR3 length: 14
CDR3 DNA: TGTGCCTGGAGGGTAGGACACCCCGATCAGCCCCAGCATTTT
CDR3 protein: CAWRVGHPDQPQHF

J gene: TRBJ2-1
V gene: TRBV28
clone size: .
D gene: .
CDR3 length: 13
CDR3 DNA: TGTGCCAGCAGTATCCGGGACAACTTTGAGCAGTTCTTC
CDR3 protein: CASSIRDNFEQFF

J gene: TRBJ1-4
V gene: TRBV10-1
clone size: .
D gene: .
CDR3 length: 15
CDR3 DNA: TGCGCCAGCAGTGGTGGGACACAATGGGACGAAAAACTGTTTTTT
CDR3 protein: CASSGGTQWDEKLFF

J gene: TRBJ2-7
V gene: TRBV11-1
clone size: .
D gene: TRBD2
CDR3 length: 18
CDR3 DNA: TGTGCCAGCAGCAGTGGGAGTCGACTAGCGGGGGTCTCCTACGAGCAGTACTTC
CDR3 protein: CASSSGSRLAGVSYEQYF

J gene: TRBJ2-7
V gene: TRBV30
clone size: .
D gene: TRBD1
CDR3 length: 16
CDR3 DNA: TGTGCCTGGAGTGTAGCAGCGGCAGGGGGAACCTACGAGCAGTACTTC
CDR3 protein: CAWSVAAAGGTYEQYF

J gene: TRBJ2-7
V gene: TRBV5-8
clone size: .
D gene: .
CDR3 length: 15
CDR3 DNA: TGTGCCAGCAGCTTAAAGGACCTGCGGGCCTACGAGCAGTACTTC
CDR3 protein: CASSLKDLRAYEQYF

J gene: TRBJ2-1
V gene: TRBV29-1
clone size: .
D gene: TRBD2
CDR3 length: 14
CDR3 DNA: TGCAGCGTTGGACTAGCGGGGGGCTCCCATGAGCAGTTCTTC
CDR3 protein: CSVGLAGGSHEQFF

J gene: TRBJ2-1
V gene: TRBV29-1
clone size: .
D gene: TRBD2
CDR3 length: 12
CDR3 DNA: TGCAGCGGTGGACTAGCGGGGGGTTGGCAGTTCTTC
CDR3 protein: CSGGLAGGWQFF

J gene: TRBJ2-7
V gene: TRBV2
clone size: .
D gene: .
CDR3 length: 16
CDR3 DNA: TGTGCCAGCAAAGAATCCCCGGGCCCTAGCTCCTACGAGCAGTACTTC
CDR3 protein: CASKESPGPSSYEQYF

J gene: TRBJ1-2
V gene: TRBV28
clone size: .
D gene: TRBD1
CDR3 length: 16
CDR3 DNA: TGTGCCAGCGAGGGGCCGGGACAGGGGGCGGACTATGGCTACACCTTC
CDR3 protein: CASEGPGQGADYGYTF

J gene: TRBJ1-6
V gene: TRBV19
clone size: .
D gene: .
CDR3 length: 15
CDR3 DNA: TGTGCCAGTAGGAGTGATAGCTCCTATAATTCACCCCTCCACTTT
CDR3 protein: CASRSDSSYNSPLHF

J gene: TRBJ1-6
V gene: TRBV7-9
clone size: .
D gene: .
CDR3 length: 12
CDR3 DNA: TGTGCCAGCAGCTTGGGCAATTCACCCCTCCACTTT
CDR3 protein: CASSLGNSPLHF

J gene: TRBJ2-3
V gene: TRBV5-1
clone size: .
D gene: .
CDR3 length: 13
CDR3 DNA: TGCGCCAGCAGCTTACAATACACAGATACGCAGTATTTT
CDR3 protein: CASSLQYTDTQYF

J gene: TRBJ2-3
V gene: TRBV5-1
clone size: once
D gene: .
CDR3 length: 13
CDR3 DNA: TGCGCCAGCAGCTGGGAAGCTGCAGATACGCAGTATTTT
CDR3 protein: CASSWEAADTQYF

J gene: TRBJ2-7
V gene: TRBV11-2
clone size: .
D gene: TRBD2
CDR3 length: 15
CDR3 DNA: TGTGCCAGCAGCTCCCTAGCGGTAAGCTCCTACGAGCAGTACTTC
CDR3 protein: CASSSLAVSSYEQYF

J gene: TRBJ1-1
V gene: TRBV5-1
clone size: .
D gene: TRBD1
CDR3 length: 15
CDR3 DNA: TGCGCCAGCGCAGGGGGCCAGTCCCTGAACACTGAAGCTTTCTTT
CDR3 protein: CASAGGQSLNTEAFF

J gene: TRBJ2-5
V gene: TRBV11-2
clone size: .
D gene: .
CDR3 length: 15
CDR3 DNA: TGTGCCAGCAGCTTGATTCTAGGGATTCAAGAGACCCAGTACTTC
CDR3 protein: CASSLILGIQETQYF

J gene: TRBJ1-1
V gene: TRBV6-5
clone size: .
D gene: TRBD1
CDR3 length: 15
CDR3 DNA: TGTGCCAGCAGTCGACAGGGGGCGGGCGGCACTGAAGCTTTCTTT
CDR3 protein: CASSRQGAGGTEAFF

J gene: TRBJ1-1
V gene: TRBV25-1
clone size: .
D gene: .
CDR3 length: 12
CDR3 DNA: TGTGCCAGCAGTGAGGCTTCAGGGAGGGCTTTCTTT
CDR3 protein: CASSEASGRAFF

J gene: TRBJ1-4
V gene: TRBV10-3
clone size: .
D gene: .
CDR3 length: 13
CDR3 DNA: TGTGCCATTTCAGGGACGGAGAATGAAAAACTGTTTTTT
CDR3 protein: CAISGTENEKLFF

J gene: TRBJ1-2
V gene: TRBV5-1
clone size: .
D gene: .
CDR3 length: 13
CDR3 DNA: TGCGCCAGCAGCTTATCCGGGGGCTATGGCTACACCTTC
CDR3 protein: CASSLSGGYGYTF

J gene: TRBJ1-1
V gene: TRBV6-4
clone size: .
D gene: .
CDR3 length: 14
CDR3 DNA: TGTGCCAGCAGGCCGCTCAAGGACATCAATGGGGCTTTCTTT
CDR3 protein: CASRPLKDINGAFF